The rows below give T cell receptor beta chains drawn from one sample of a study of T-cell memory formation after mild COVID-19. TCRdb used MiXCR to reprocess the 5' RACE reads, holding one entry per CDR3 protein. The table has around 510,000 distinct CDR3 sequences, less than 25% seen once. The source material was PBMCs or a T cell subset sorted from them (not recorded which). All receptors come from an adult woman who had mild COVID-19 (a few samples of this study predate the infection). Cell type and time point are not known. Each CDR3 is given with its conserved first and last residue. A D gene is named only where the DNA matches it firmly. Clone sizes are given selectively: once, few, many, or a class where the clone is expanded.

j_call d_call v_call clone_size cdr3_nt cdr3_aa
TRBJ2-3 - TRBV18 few TGTGCCAGCTCACCACGAAGACTAGTCACAGATACGCAGTATTTT CASSPRRLVTDTQYF
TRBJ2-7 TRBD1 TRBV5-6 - TGTGCCAGCAGCACGGACAGGTGGGGCTACGAGCAGTACTTC CASSTDRWGYEQYF
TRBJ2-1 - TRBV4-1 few TGCGCCAGCAGCCCTGAGGGGGGGAAAGATGAGCAGTTCTTC CASSPEGGKDEQFF
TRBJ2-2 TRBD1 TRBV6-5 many TGTGCCAGCAGTTACCCTGGGACAGGGGATAGCACCGGGGAGCTGTTTTTT CASSYPGTGDSTGELFF
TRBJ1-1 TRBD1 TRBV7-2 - TGTGCCAGCAGCTTGAAACGCTGGACAGGGGGCGCAACTGAAGCTTTCTTT CASSLKRWTGGATEAFF
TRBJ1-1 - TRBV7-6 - TGTGCCAGCAGCTTAGGTGGGGGAGACATGAACACTGAAGCTTTCTTT CASSLGGGDMNTEAFF
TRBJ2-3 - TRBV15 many TGTGCCACCAGTCAGCGGGTTAGCACAGATACGCAGTATTTT CATSQRVSTDTQYF
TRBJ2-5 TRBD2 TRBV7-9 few TGTGCCAGCAGCGACCAAGGCGGGGGGGTCCGAGAGACCCAGTACTTC CASSDQGGGVRETQYF
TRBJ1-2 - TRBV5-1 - TGCGCCAGCACCCTAGGGTGGGGCGCTAAGGCTAACTATGGCTACACCTTC CASTLGWGAKANYGYTF
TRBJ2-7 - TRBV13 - TGTGCCAGCAGCTCCAGCGCGGGGCCCCAGGCGTGGGAGCAGTACTTC CASSSSAGPQAWEQYF
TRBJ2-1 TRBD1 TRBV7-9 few TGTGCCAGCAGCTTGACCGCGGACAGGTCCAGCTCCTACAATGAGCAGTTCTTC CASSLTADRSSSYNEQFF
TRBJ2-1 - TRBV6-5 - TGTGCCAGCAGTTACAAGGGGGGAAGCTACAATGAGCAGTTCTTC CASSYKGGSYNEQFF
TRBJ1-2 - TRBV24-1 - TGTGCCACCAGTGATAGTCTCGGGATTTCCTATGGCTACACCTTC CATSDSLGISYGYTF
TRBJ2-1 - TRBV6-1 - TGTGCCAGCAGTCCTCACTCCCAAAACAATGAGCAGTTCTTC CASSPHSQNNEQFF
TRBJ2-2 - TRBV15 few TGTGCCACCAGCAGAGAGGAAACTACCGGGGAGCTGTTTTTT CATSREETTGELFF
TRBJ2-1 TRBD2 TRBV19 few TGTGCCAGTATTAGCGGGGCCATCGTCCCGTTCTTC CASISGAIVPFF
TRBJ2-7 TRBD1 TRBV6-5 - TGTGCCAGCAGTTATAGTCACAGGGGGCGGTACGAGCAGTACTTC CASSYSHRGRYEQYF
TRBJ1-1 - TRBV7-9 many TGTGCCAGCAGCTTAGTACTGGACACTGAAGCTTTCTTT CASSLVLDTEAFF
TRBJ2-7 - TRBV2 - TGTGCCAGCAGTGGAGGGGTAGGGTACGAGCAGTACTTC CASSGGVGYEQYF
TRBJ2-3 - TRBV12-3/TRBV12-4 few TGTGCCAGCAATCAGGACCGAGATTTCCCAGATACGCAGTATTTT CASNQDRDFPDTQYF
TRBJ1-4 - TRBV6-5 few TGTGCCAGCAGTTACGGCGGAGCCAATGAAAAACTGTTTTTT CASSYGGANEKLFF
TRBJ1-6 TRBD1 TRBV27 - TGTGCCACCACGACTTTTCAGGGGGGTTCACCCCTCCACTTT CATTTFQGGSPLHF
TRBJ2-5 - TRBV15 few TGTGCCACCAGCCACGGTGGGCAGACCCAGTACTTC CATSHGGQTQYF
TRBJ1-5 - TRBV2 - TGTGCCAGCAGTGAAATCTCCAGCAATCAGCCCCAGCATTTT CASSEISSNQPQHF
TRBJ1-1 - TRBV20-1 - TGCAGTGCTAGAGATCGTGGATCTTGGGTGAACACTGAAGCTTTCTTT CSARDRGSWVNTEAFF
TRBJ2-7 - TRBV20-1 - TGCAGTGCTGCGGGTATCTCCTACGAGCAGTACTTC CSAAGISYEQYF
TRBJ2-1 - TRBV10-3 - TGTGCCATCGGAATCCAGGGCAGGAATGAGCAGTTCTTC CAIGIQGRNEQFF
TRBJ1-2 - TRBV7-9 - TGTGCCAGCAGCACGCCTGACAGAGCTAACTATGGCTACACCTTC CASSTPDRANYGYTF
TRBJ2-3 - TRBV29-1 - TGCAGCTCGGACGTGGTTGGTTTGAATACGCAGTATTTT CSSDVVGLNTQYF
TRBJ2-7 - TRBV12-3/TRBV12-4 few TGTGCCAGCGCGGATCCCAGGCAGGGATTCTACGAGCAGTACTTC CASADPRQGFYEQYF
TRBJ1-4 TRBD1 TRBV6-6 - TGTGCCAGCAGAACCTCCGGGACAGGGGCAGGGAAACTGTTTTTT CASRTSGTGAGKLFF
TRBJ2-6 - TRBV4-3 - TGCGCCAGCGGGGTATGGGGCTCTGGGGCCAACGTCCTGACTTTC CASGVWGSGANVLTF
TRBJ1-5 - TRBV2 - TGTGCCAGCAGTGATGACAGTAATCAGCCCCAGCATTTT CASSDDSNQPQHF
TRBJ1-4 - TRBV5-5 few TGTGCCAGCAGCTTGGGGAGAGGGAATGAAAAACTGTTTTTT CASSLGRGNEKLFF
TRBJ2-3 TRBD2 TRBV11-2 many TGTGCCAGCAGCCCAAGGGATAGCGGGAGTGATACGCAGTATTTT CASSPRDSGSDTQYF
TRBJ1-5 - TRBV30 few TGTGCCTGGAGCCCTCCGGACAGCTACGATAGCAATCAGCCCCAGCATTTT CAWSPPDSYDSNQPQHF
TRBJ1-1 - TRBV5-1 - TGCGCCAGCAGCTTGGGTGTCGGCAGGGGGAACACTGAAGCTTTCTTT CASSLGVGRGNTEAFF
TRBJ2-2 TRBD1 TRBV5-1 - TGCGCCAGCAGCCCAAGACAGGGAACCACCGGGGAGCTGTTTTTT CASSPRQGTTGELFF
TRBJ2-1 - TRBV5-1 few TGCGCCAGCAGCCGGGACTCCTATTACAATGAGCAGTTCTTC CASSRDSYYNEQFF
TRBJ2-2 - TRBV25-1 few TGTGCCAGCAGTAAGGACCGGAACACCGGGGAGCTGTTTTTT CASSKDRNTGELFF
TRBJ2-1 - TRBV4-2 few TGTGCCAGCAGCCAAGAAGGCCCAGCCCCGAATGAGCAGTTCTTC CASSQEGPAPNEQFF
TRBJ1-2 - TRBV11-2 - TGTGCCAGCAGCTTAGATCGTGGTAATGTCTATGGCTACACCTTC CASSLDRGNVYGYTF
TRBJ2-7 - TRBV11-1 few TGTGCCAGCAGCTTAGCCGAGGGATCATACTCCTACGAGCAGTACTTC CASSLAEGSYSYEQYF
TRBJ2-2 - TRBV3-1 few TGTGCCAGCACCTCCCTCGGGGGCGCCGGGGAGCTGTTTTTT CASTSLGGAGELFF
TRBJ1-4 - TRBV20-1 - TGCAGTGTTTCGACCTATAATGAAAAACTGTTTTTT CSVSTYNEKLFF
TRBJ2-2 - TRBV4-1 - TGCGCCAGCAGCTACGGGTCCAGCGGGCTCACCGGGGAGCTGTTTTTT CASSYGSSGLTGELFF
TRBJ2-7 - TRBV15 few TGTGCCACCAGCAGTGAACAAGGGGCCTACGAGCAGTACTTC CATSSEQGAYEQYF
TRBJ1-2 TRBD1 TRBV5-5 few TGTGCCAGCAGCTTGGAACAGGGGGCGGACTATGGCTACACCTTC CASSLEQGADYGYTF
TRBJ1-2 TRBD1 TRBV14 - TGTGCCAGCAGCCAAAATCTTGGGACAGGGGGCGGCTACACCTTC CASSQNLGTGGGYTF
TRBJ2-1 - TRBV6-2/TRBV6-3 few TGTGCCAGCAGTTACCTGGTCTGGGACGGGAGAGGCAATGAGCAGTTCTTC CASSYLVWDGRGNEQFF
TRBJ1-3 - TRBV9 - TGTGCCAGCAGCGTCGTTCCGGGAAACACCATATATTTT CASSVVPGNTIYF
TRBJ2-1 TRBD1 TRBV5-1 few TGCGCCAGCAGCTCCGACAGGGGGGGATACAATGAGCAGTTCTTC CASSSDRGGYNEQFF
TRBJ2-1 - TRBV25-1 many TGTGCCAGCAGTGAATTGGGGACCTCCTACAATGAGCAGTTCTTC CASSELGTSYNEQFF
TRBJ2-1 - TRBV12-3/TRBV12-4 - TGTGCCAGCAGCAACTGGGGGAGAGGGAATGAGCAGTTCTTC CASSNWGRGNEQFF
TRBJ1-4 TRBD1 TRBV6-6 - TGTGCCACGCGGGGACAGACGGATGAAAAACTGTTTTTT CATRGQTDEKLFF
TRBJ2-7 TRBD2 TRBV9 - TGTGCCAGCAGCGAGGAAGCGGGATCCTACGAGCAGTACTTC CASSEEAGSYEQYF